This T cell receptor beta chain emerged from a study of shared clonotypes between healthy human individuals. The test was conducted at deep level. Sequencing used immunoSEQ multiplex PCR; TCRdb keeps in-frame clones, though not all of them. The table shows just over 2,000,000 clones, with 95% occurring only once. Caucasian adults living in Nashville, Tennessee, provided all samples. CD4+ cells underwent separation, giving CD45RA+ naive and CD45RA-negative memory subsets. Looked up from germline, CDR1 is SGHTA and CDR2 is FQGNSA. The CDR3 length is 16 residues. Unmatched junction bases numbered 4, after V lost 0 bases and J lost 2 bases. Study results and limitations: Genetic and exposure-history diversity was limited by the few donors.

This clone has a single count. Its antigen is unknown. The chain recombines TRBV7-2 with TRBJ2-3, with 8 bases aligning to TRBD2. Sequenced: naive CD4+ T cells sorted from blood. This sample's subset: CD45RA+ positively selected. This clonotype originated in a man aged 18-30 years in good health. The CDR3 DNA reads TGTGCCAGCAGCTTAGCCTCGGGGGGGCCCACAGATACGCAGTATTTT. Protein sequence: CASSLASGGPTDTQYF. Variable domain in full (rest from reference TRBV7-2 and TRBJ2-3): GAGVSQSPSNKVTEKGKDVELRCDPISGHTALYWYRQSLGQGLEFLIYFQGNSAPDKSGLPSDRFSAERTGGSVSTLTIQRTQQEDSAVYLCASSLASGGPTDTQYFGPGTRLTVL.